This T cell receptor (beta chain) derives from a study of T cell changes during pregnancy in multiple sclerosis. The trim removed 1 base at V and 1 base at J, leaving 1 base unmatched. CDR1 GTSNPN and CDR2 SVGIG come from the germline V gene (reference sequence). This CDR3 has 16 amino acids. Method: immunoSEQ multiplex PCR; TCRdb's copy keeps in-frame clones and lacks some. The sample records approximately 31,000 clones, 90% being singletons. The TCR was taken from a female donor with multiple sclerosis, enrolled in a pregnancy study. This sequence joins TRBV30 and TRBJ2-3, with TRBD2 matching over 14 bases. Sequencing was performed on CD8+ T cells from peripheral blood mononuclear cells, taken in the second trimester of pregnancy. The CDR3 DNA reads TGTGCCTGGAGTGGGGGACTAGCGGGAGGCACAGATACGCAGTATTTT. Its protein is CAWSGGLAGGTDTQYF.